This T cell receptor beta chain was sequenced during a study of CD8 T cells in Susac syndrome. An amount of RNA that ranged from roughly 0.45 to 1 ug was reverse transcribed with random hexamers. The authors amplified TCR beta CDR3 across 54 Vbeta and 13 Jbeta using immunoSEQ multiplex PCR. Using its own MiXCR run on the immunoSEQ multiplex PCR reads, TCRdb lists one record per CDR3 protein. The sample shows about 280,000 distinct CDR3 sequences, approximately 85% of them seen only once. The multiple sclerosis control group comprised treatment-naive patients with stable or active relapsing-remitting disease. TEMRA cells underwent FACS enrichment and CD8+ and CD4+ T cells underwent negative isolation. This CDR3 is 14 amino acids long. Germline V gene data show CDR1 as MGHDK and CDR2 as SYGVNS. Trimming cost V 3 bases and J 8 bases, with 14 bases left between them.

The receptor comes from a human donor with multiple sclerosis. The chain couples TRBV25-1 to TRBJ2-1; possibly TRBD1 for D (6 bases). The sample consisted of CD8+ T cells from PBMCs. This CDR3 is CASSDGRGTDEQFF. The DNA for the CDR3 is TGTGCCAGCAGTGATGGAAGGGGGACGGATGAGCAGTTCTTC.